In this sample, the clone carrying this TCR beta chain turned up once. The antigen is unknown. This record belongs to a study of cytomegalovirus exposure and HLA in healthy donors. Study results and caveats: Through in vitro validation, three CMV-associated chains were shown to be specific for CMV antigens.

PCR employed 60 Vbeta and 13 Jbeta primers. Original processing methods: Later, 75 million to 100 million unique TCR beta chains were counted in an analysis, and some 11 million of them were shared. Using immunoSEQ multiplex PCR, the repertoire was profiled, and TCRdb retains in-frame clones only, with some absent. V and J calls and clone size are those listed in that table; D and trimming were worked out from the DNA. The repertoire holds 130,000 or so clones, with roughly 78% as singletons. CDR3 size: 13 residues. CDR1 SQVTM and CDR2 ANQGSEA come from the germline V gene. Trimming removed 6 bases from V and 4 bases from J; junction bases left unmatched: 6. Healthy donors of bone marrow made up the group.

This TCR came from a man in his forties or fifties in good health and CMV-seropositive. The specimen was PBMCs. The chain joins TRBV29-1 to TRBJ2-5; the match to TRBD1 covers 9 bases. The CDR3 loop is CSVERTGAETQYF. The CDR3 DNA reads TGCAGCGTCGAAAGGACAGGGGCAGAGACCCAGTACTTC.